The text below deals with one T cell receptor (beta chain). Its recognized antigen is unknown. It has no much larger one-base neighbor in the sample; base qualities were not kept. What this sample's time point label stands for: cells obtained before transplantation from donor or recipient. CD3+CD4+ and CD3+CD8+ populations were FACS-sorted from unstimulated pre-transplant donor and recipient cells taken from spleen or lymph nodes. The record originates from a study of graft-versus-host responses after intestinal transplantation (dated by TCRdb to 2020 to 2022). In the study overall: The transplants that recipients received were multivisceral, liver-intestinal, or isolated intestinal. Every recipient was given anti-thymocyte globulin induction, then maintenance tacrolimus and steroids for 3 to 4 years. After intestinal transplantation, graft-versus-host and host-versus-graft alloreactive T cell clones were followed in the graft, circulation and bone marrow using bulk TCR-beta CDR3 sequencing. Alloreactive clones were identified by sequencing pre-transplant mixed lymphocyte reaction products and comparing them with unstimulated pre-transplant donor and recipient T cells. The cohort enrolled approximately 24 intestinal transplant recipients, one of whom was a retransplant, and 3 patients without pretransplant specimens were excluded. A peak of at least 4% donor T cells among recipient peripheral blood mononuclear cells was the definition used for donor T cell macrochimerism. Samples from a few later patients were sequenced in-house on an Illumina MiSeq with MiXCR processing rather than by the commercial service.

Broader findings and caveats from the paper: Early after transplant, declines in HvG clones were associated with peak levels of circulating GvH clones. GvH clones turned up in recipient bone marrow, with some appearing earlier in ileal mucosa or blood, a pattern consistent with an intestinal mucosal origin. In the allografts of patients with donor T cell macrochimerism, GvH to HvG T cell clonal ratios were high. Conclusions were limited by the relatively low number and heterogeneity of intestinal transplant patients.

Libraries were built with the immunoSEQ multiplex PCR assay. For most patients, genomic DNA was isolated with the Qiagen DNeasy Blood and Tissue Kit and sent frozen to Adaptive Biotechnologies for TCR sequencing. High-throughput TCR-beta CDR3 sequencing of genomic DNA from most patients was performed by Adaptive Biotechnologies. As for the original processing: Adaptive's ImmunoSEQ software supplied the TCR sequencing data for 18 patients, while MiXCR and VDJtools were used to process a few other patients. To correct CD4 versus CD8 sorting errors, sequences present in both subsets at a frequency ratio below 5:1 were removed. CDR3 nucleotide sequences shared by donor and recipient were removed because the origin of these sequences could not be assigned. To count as alloreactive, a clone needed at least 2-fold expansion over unstimulated cells and a minimum CFSE-low frequency of 0.002% (template counts) or 0.001% (read counts). Clones were considered mappable if detected in sequenced pre-transplant spleen, lymph node, or MLR CFSE-low populations of the donor or recipient. The cumulative frequency of alloreactive clones was calculated as a percentage of all sequences, weighted by copy number. TCRdb took this table from immuneACCESS and kept in-frame rearrangements with V and J called. Such tables lack part of the clones; where checked against another copy, unresolved V genes explain under half of the gap, and the rest is unexplained. That table gives V, J and clone size, and the DNA gave D and trimming. The sample table records about 120,000 clones; about 95% of these occur just once. The ten most abundant clones make up about 3.3% of the sample.

Relative to germline, V is missing 5 bases and J is missing 6 bases, with 13 bases of the junction outside any gene match. The CDR3 sequence holds 16 residues, the cysteine and phenylalanine included. The only DNA kept is the CDR3, 48 bases in frame from the first base. The CDR1 and CDR2 encoded by the germline V gene are SGHAT and FQNNGV. The chain is encoded by TRBV11-2 joined to TRBJ1-1, and 9 bases in between align with TRBD1. This clonotype originated in a human donor who received an intestinal transplant. The sample was unstimulated CD8+ T cells sorted from spleen or lymph node cells, taken before intestinal transplant. The bases read TGTGCCAGCAGCACCCGAGAAGACAGGGGGAGCGCTGAAGCTTTCTTT. This gives the protein CASSTREDRGSAEAFF.